The 4 T cell receptor beta chains below all came from one sample that was sequenced in a study of response to subunit inactivated influenza vaccine. Each CDR3 protein is one row after TCRdb ran MiXCR on the RT-PCR reads. The sample has 150,000 to 200,000 distinct CDR3 sequences, roughly 10% seen once. Sequencing used non-naive T cells sorted from PBMCs, obtained 45 days after vaccination. These receptors all come from a man aged 50 or older who received an inactivated influenza vaccine.

This clonotype was detected a few times. J is TRBJ2-7 and V is TRBV27; TRBD2 is a possible D gene (6 bases). The ends were cut back, 5 bases at V and 3 bases at J, with 17 bases in the middle. The CDR3 is 15 residues long. CDR1 is MNHEY and CDR2 is SMNVEV in the germline V gene (reference sequence). This CDR3 is CASSALPGARYEQYF. In DNA, the CDR3 is TGTGCCAGCAGTGCGTTACCGGGAGCCCGCTACGAGCAGTACTTC.

The chain links TRBV2 to TRBJ2-2, with D unclear. The CDR3 length is 16 residues. With 2 bases removed from V and 6 bases from J, the gap between germline ends came to 16 bases. Germline CDR1 and CDR2: SNHLY and FYNNEI. The CDR3 DNA reads TGTGCCAGCAGTGAAAGACGCATCCGAAACGCCGGGGAGCTGTTTTTT. It translates to CASSERRIRNAGELFF. The whole variable domain, filled in from reference TRBV2 and TRBJ2-2, reads EPEVTQTPSHQVTQMGQEVILRCVPISNHLYFYWYRQILGQKVEFLVSFYNNEISEKSEIFDDQFSVERPDGSNFTLKIRSTKLEDSAMYFCASSERRIRNAGELFFGEGSRLTVL.

The chain has TRBV4-2 and TRBJ1-4, with a possible D match to TRBD1 (5 bases). Looked up from germline, CDR1 is LGHNA and CDR2 is YNFKEQ. V was pared by 8 bases and J by 5 bases, with 15 bases between. The CDR3 totals 14 residues. CDR3 nucleotide sequence: TGTGCCAGCGCCCCGGGGCAGGGAAATGAAAAACTGTTTTTT. Translation gives CASAPGQGNEKLFF.

The CDR3 region is CASSAPRTDPEETQYF. The CDR3 DNA follows: TGTGCCAGCAGCGCCCCCCGGACAGACCCTGAAGAGACCCAGTACTTC. J is TRBJ2-5 and V is TRBV9; possible D gene TRBD1, 6 bases. CDR3 length: 16 residues. With 3 bases removed from V and 3 bases from J, the gap between germline ends came to 18 bases. Germline lookup yields CDR1 SGDLS and CDR2 YYNGEE.